This T cell receptor beta chain was retrieved from a study of shared clonotypes between healthy human individuals. Study information: The composition of the donors was two women and a few men aged 18 to 49.

Authors' processing steps: ImmunoSEQ gave junction-only sequences without quality scores, so filtering differed. Produced via immunoSEQ multiplex PCR; TCRdb's table is partial and in-frame only. The V and J calls and the clone size are those of that table, but D and trimming were determined from the DNA. The sample lists about 490,000 clones, about 82% occurring once. As to this clone: What it binds is not known.

Unmatched junction bases numbered 9, after V lost 6 bases and J lost 5 bases. This CDR3 spans 17 amino acids. Per germline, CDR1 SNHLY and CDR2 FYNNEI. The donor population consisted of healthy HIV-negative adults with no recent acute infections or vaccinations. Study outcomes and limitations: Tissues were not sampled, only blood, and their repertoires likely differ.

The genes are TRBV2 and TRBJ2-2; 13 positions agree with TRBD2. The sample was PBMCs. The receptor was isolated from a woman between 35 and 50 years old in good health. Some clones in this sample may be carry-over from other donors' samples. The CDR3 here is CASSFKRLAGGTGELFF. The CDR3 coding sequence is TGTGCCAGCAGCTTCAAGAGACTAGCGGGAGGAACCGGGGAGCTGTTTTTT.